These T cell receptor beta chains were read from a single sample in a study of PD-1 blockade in classical Hodgkin lymphoma. Here immunoSEQ multiplex PCR was the method, and the copy in TCRdb shows in-frame clones only, minus some. The repertoire holds 14,000 to 15,000 clones, with around 90% as singletons. The sample taken for sequencing was CD8+ T cells from blood. The source is a human donor with classical Hodgkin lymphoma. Both conserved end residues are part of each CDR3. A D gene is named only where the DNA matches it firmly. Size is omitted from some rows. Given values are once, few, many or a class for expanded clones.

DNA,CDR3,size,V,J,length,D
TGCAGCGTTTGGACAGAATGGGGTGGTGAGCAGTTCTTC,CSVWTEWGGEQFF,.,TRBV29-1,TRBJ2-1,13,.
TGTGCCAGCAGAGGGACGGACAACACTGAAGCTTTCTTT,CASRGTDNTEAFF,.,TRBV11-3,TRBJ1-1,13,.
TGCAGCGTTCTCGACCGGGGATATGGCTACACCTTC,CSVLDRGYGYTF,.,TRBV29-1,TRBJ1-2,12,.
TGTGCCAGCAGATCTAGCGGGCCCCAAAATGAGCAGTTCTTC,CASRSSGPQNEQFF,.,TRBV6-1,TRBJ2-1,14,TRBD2
TGTGCCAGCAGCGTCGGACTAGCGCCCTCCTACAATGAGCAGTTCTTC,CASSVGLAPSYNEQFF,.,TRBV7-3,TRBJ2-1,16,TRBD2
TGTGCCAGTAGTCCCCAAGGGATCGGACAGGGGGACACCGGGGAGCTGTTTTTT,CASSPQGIGQGDTGELFF,once,TRBV19,TRBJ2-2,18,TRBD1
TGTGCCAGCAGGGGGATAATTTTGAGCACACCGGGAGAGACCCAGTACTTC,CASRGIILSTPGETQYF,.,TRBV28,TRBJ2-5,17,.
TGTGCCAGCAGTGATGTGACCCTGGGACATCCCCAGCATTTT,CASSDVTLGHPQHF,few,TRBV6-1,TRBJ1-5,14,.
TGTGCCAGCAGCTACCCGGACTCGCCCTACGAGCAGTACTTC,CASSYPDSPYEQYF,.,TRBV11-2,TRBJ2-7,14,.
TGCGCCAGCAGCCAGCGCCCCTCTCGCCAGGCCATCTCCTACAATGAGCAGTTCTTC,CASSQRPSRQAISYNEQFF,.,TRBV4-1,TRBJ2-1,19,.
TGTGCCAGCAGCTTATGGGACTCGACCGGGGAGCTGTTTTTT,CASSLWDSTGELFF,.,TRBV7-8,TRBJ2-2,14,.
TGCGCCAGCAGCCAAGAAGGGGGGGGCGGGACCACGTACGAGCAGTACTTC,CASSQEGGGGTTYEQYF,.,TRBV4-1,TRBJ2-7,17,.
TGTGCCAGCAGCTCCCGCTCGACCCGAGGGACAGGAGATACGCAGTATTTT,CASSSRSTRGTGDTQYF,.,TRBV13,TRBJ2-3,17,TRBD1
TGTGCCAGCAGCACCCTAGTACAGGGGTATGGTGGCTACACCTTC,CASSTLVQGYGGYTF,.,TRBV7-9,TRBJ1-2,15,TRBD1
TGTGCCAGCAGCCGTAGTCCGGGACAAGTCTACGAGCAGTACTTC,CASSRSPGQVYEQYF,.,TRBV28,TRBJ2-7,15,.
TGTGCCAGCAGCGCCGACGTAAACGACAATGAGCAGTTCTTC,CASSADVNDNEQFF,.,TRBV9,TRBJ2-1,14,.
TGTGCCAGCAGCCAGTGGACAGGGGGAGACTACACAGATACGCAGTATTTT,CASSQWTGGDYTDTQYF,.,TRBV11-2,TRBJ2-3,17,TRBD1
TGTGCCATTACGGTGTCCAGGGTAACTGAAGCTTTCTTT,CAITVSRVTEAFF,.,TRBV6-5,TRBJ1-1,13,.
TGTGCCAGCAGCGACTCCTCTTGGGGCTACACCTTC,CASSDSSWGYTF,.,TRBV9,TRBJ1-2,12,.
TGTGCCAGTAGGACCACGGGCCACTTAACTGGAAACACCATATATTTT,CASRTTGHLTGNTIYF,.,TRBV19,TRBJ1-3,16,.
TGTGCCAGTAACGGTAACTATGGCTACACCTTC,CASNGNYGYTF,.,TRBV19,TRBJ1-2,11,.
TGTGCCAGCAGTTTAGAATCTAGCGGGGCCTACGAGCAGTACTTC,CASSLESSGAYEQYF,.,TRBV28,TRBJ2-7,15,TRBD2
TGCAGCGTGATGCCGGGACAGGTCACTTATCAGCCCCAGCATTTT,CSVMPGQVTYQPQHF,.,TRBV29-1,TRBJ1-5,15,TRBD1
TGTGCCAGCAGCTTGTGGACCGGGGAGCTGTTTTTT,CASSLWTGELFF,.,TRBV5-4,TRBJ2-2,12,.
TGCGCCAGCAGCTTGCCATTAGATGAGGATACGCAGTATTTT,CASSLPLDEDTQYF,.,TRBV5-1,TRBJ2-3,14,.
TGTGCCAGCAGCTTACCGGGAGGGGCGGAGACCCAGTACTTC,CASSLPGGAETQYF,.,TRBV11-2,TRBJ2-5,14,TRBD2
TGCGCCAGCAGCCAAGATAGGGGCTACGAGCAGTACTTC,CASSQDRGYEQYF,.,TRBV4-1,TRBJ2-7,13,.
TGTGCCAGCAGCTCCCCGGTGATAGCGGGAAAGGGAGAGCAGTTCTTC,CASSSPVIAGKGEQFF,.,TRBV11-2,TRBJ2-1,16,TRBD2
TGCGCCAGCAGCCAAGAACGGACACCAAACTATGGCTACACCTTC,CASSQERTPNYGYTF,.,TRBV4-1,TRBJ1-2,15,.
TGTGCCAGCAGTGGACTAGCGGGCGGGGAGCTGTTTTTT,CASSGLAGGELFF,once,TRBV6-5,TRBJ2-2,13,TRBD2
TGTGCCACCTCTCCGGGAAGCACAGATACGCAGTATTTT,CATSPGSTDTQYF,.,TRBV28,TRBJ2-3,13,.
TGTGCCAGCAGCTTAGAGGCTTCCAGGGGCAATGAGCAGTTCTTC,CASSLEASRGNEQFF,.,TRBV11-2,TRBJ2-1,15,.
TGTGCCAGCAGCCTTCAGGGGGCAAACACCGGGGAGCTGTTTTTT,CASSLQGANTGELFF,once,TRBV7-6,TRBJ2-2,15,TRBD1
TGTGCCTGGAACGACGAAAGAACCCAAAAAGCTTTCTTT,CAWNDERTQKAFF,.,TRBV30,TRBJ1-1,13,.
TGTGCCAGCAGCTTAGATTCTGGGACAGGTCGCTACGAGCAGTACTTC,CASSLDSGTGRYEQYF,.,TRBV7-9,TRBJ2-7,16,TRBD1
TGCGCCAGCAGCCGGATAAAAAATGAGCAGTTCTTC,CASSRIKNEQFF,.,TRBV4-1,TRBJ2-1,12,.
TGTGCCAGCAGTTCCCCCTTCCTGACCCGGGGACCTTATGGCTACACCTTC,CASSSPFLTRGPYGYTF,.,TRBV28,TRBJ1-2,17,.
TGTGCCAGCAGTCTTACAGACGGGGAGCAAGAGACCCAGTACTTC,CASSLTDGEQETQYF,.,TRBV6-5,TRBJ2-5,15,.
TGTGCCAGCAGTCTAACCTACAATGAGCAGTTCTTC,CASSLTYNEQFF,.,TRBV11-2,TRBJ2-1,12,.
TGTGCCAGCAGTCGGGGGGCGGCAAATGAGCAGTTCTTC,CASSRGAANEQFF,.,TRBV6-1,TRBJ2-1,13,.
TGTGCCAGCAGCCAACTGAACACTGAAGCTTTCTTT,CASSQLNTEAFF,.,TRBV14,TRBJ1-1,12,.
TGCGCCAGCAGCTTGAGAGGCAGGGGGGAGGGTCCCGTCTACGAGCAGTACTTC,CASSLRGRGEGPVYEQYF,.,TRBV5-1,TRBJ2-7,18,.
TGTGCCAGCAGCTTCTGGGGGGGCAATCAGCCCCAGCATTTT,CASSFWGGNQPQHF,.,TRBV5-6,TRBJ1-5,14,.
TGTGCCAGCAGCCCCAACGATGGCGCGTATGGCTACACCTTC,CASSPNDGAYGYTF,.,TRBV9,TRBJ1-2,14,.
TGTGCCAGCAGTGGCCAGGCAGGGGGCTATGGCTACACCTTC,CASSGQAGGYGYTF,few,TRBV27,TRBJ1-2,14,TRBD1
TGTGCCAGCAGTGGTAATGAGCAGTTCTTC,CASSGNEQFF,.,TRBV25-1,TRBJ2-1,10,.
TGTGCCAGCAGTGGGACTAGCGGGGGGAAAGATACGCAGTATTTT,CASSGTSGGKDTQYF,.,TRBV6-4,TRBJ2-3,15,TRBD2